The clone carrying this TCR beta chain was seen more than once but under ten times. The data were obtained in a study of blood T cell repertoires in COVID-19. Overall study: Samples of COVID-19 (acute and convalescent) were obtained from the United States, Italy and Spain. T cells, B-cell-depleted T cells, or PBMCs provided the cDNA or gDNA that served as material.

Germline CDR1 SGHTA, CDR2 FQGNSA. The trim removed 2 bases at V and 13 bases at J, leaving 22 bases unmatched. There are 17 residues in the CDR3. Original processing notes: Reference gene primer amplification gave estimated nucleated cell counts. Here immunoSEQ multiplex PCR was the method, and the copy in TCRdb shows in-frame clones only, minus some. V and J calls plus clone size are reproduced from that table; the DNA served to infer D and trimming. The sample contains approximately 190,000 clones, 85% to 90% of which appear only once. The rearrangement joins TRBV7-2 to TRBJ1-2; 7 bases align to TRBD1. This TCR came from an elderly man with acute or convalescent COVID-19. The sequenced material came from peripheral blood. The CDR3 nucleotides are TGTGCCAGCAGCTTAACACCACTCGGAGGGGTAGAGGGGGCGACCACCTTC. Translated: CASSLTPLGGVEGATTF.